What follows are 31 T cell receptor beta chains derived from one specimen sequenced in a study of response to subunit inactivated influenza vaccine. TCRdb ran MiXCR on the RT-PCR reads and lists one entry per CDR3 protein. The sample has about 500,000 distinct CDR3 sequences, around 13% seen once. Here the sequenced sample was PBMCs from blood, taken 45 days after vaccination. All receptors come from a man aged 50-60 years who received an inactivated influenza vaccine.

There are a few counts of this clonotype. V and J are TRBV20-1 and TRBJ2-1; D unresolved. CDR1 DFQATT and CDR2 SNEGSKA come from the germline V gene (reference sequence). V was pared by 1 base and J by 6 bases, with 13 bases between. The CDR3 is 14 amino acids. CDR3 DNA sequence: TGCAGTGCTAGAGTGGGGTCTCGGGTCAATGAGCAGTTCTTC. Amino acid sequence: CSARVGSRVNEQFF.

In its sample, this clonotype was seen many times. This chain links TRBV5-1 with TRBJ2-7; the D is unclear. The CDR3 consists of 13 residues. CDR1 is SGHRS, CDR2 YFSETQ, per germline. V lost 0 bases and J 4 bases, leaving 8 bases between the germline ends. CDR3 DNA sequence: TGCGCCAGCAGCTTGGGAGAGTGGTACGAGCAGTACTTC. Protein: CASSLGEWYEQYF.

This clonotype was seen many times. The genes are TRBV20-1 and TRBJ1-2; D remains unclear. The germline gives CDR1 DFQATT, CDR2 SNEGSKA (reference sequence). The CDR3 runs 12 residues. Trimming removed 3 bases at V and 4 bases at J, with 9 bases between. Here the CDR3 reads CSASPVGYGYTF. The DNA of the CDR3 is TGCAGTGCTAGTCCTGTGGGCTATGGCTACACCTTC.

This clonotype was counted only a few times. The chain employs TRBV7-9 and TRBJ2-5, with D maybe TRBD2 (5 bases). CDR3 size: 15 residues. V was pared by 5 bases and J by 1 base, with 14 bases between. Germline V gives CDR1 SEHNR, CDR2 FQNEAQ (reference sequence). CDR3 in amino acids: CASSRRDPGQETQYF. The CDR3 DNA reads TGTGCCAGCAGCCGACGGGATCCGGGCCAAGAGACCCAGTACTTC.

Regarding this clonotype: This sequence may be a read error, since a much larger clone differs from it by one base. The chain carries TRBV5-6 and TRBJ2-5; D ambiguous. V lost 4 bases, J lost 4 bases, and 8 bases lay in between. CDR1 is SGHDT, CDR2 YYEEEE, per germline. This CDR3 region has 12 residues. The CDR3 sequence is CASSPQRETQYF. Written as DNA, the CDR3 is TGTGCCAGCAGCCCCCAAAGAGAGACCCAGTACTTC.

Ten or more counts support this clonotype. V is TRBV28 and J is TRBJ2-3, with 12 bases aligning to TRBD2. Per the germline V gene, CDR1 is MDHEN and CDR2 is SYDVKM. The CDR3 contains 16 residues. Trimming removed 6 bases from V and 3 bases from J; junction bases left unmatched: 7. CDR3: CASSPLGLAGTDTQYF. As DNA, the CDR3 is TGTGCCAGCAGCCCCCTTGGACTAGCGGGGACAGATACGCAGTATTTT.

This chain uses TRBV20-1 with TRBJ2-2; the match to TRBD1 covers 10 bases. The CDR3 is 15 amino acids. CDR1 is DFQATT, CDR2 SNEGSKA, per germline (reference sequence). The junction had 5 bases not matched to a gene; V was cut back by 3 bases and J by 4 bases. CDR3 protein: CSARGTGAGTGELFF. The CDR3 DNA reads as TGCAGTGCTAGGGGGACAGGGGCGGGCACCGGGGAGCTGTTTTTT.

This clonotype was observed a handful of times. V is TRBV7-9 and J is TRBJ2-5, with a tentative D call TRBD1 (5 bases). This CDR3 contains 16 residues. Per the germline V gene, CDR1 is SEHNR and CDR2 is FQNEAQ (reference sequence). Deletions cut 4 bases from V and 5 bases from J, with 20 bases between. CDR3 DNA: TGTGCCAGCAGCTGGAGCAGGGAAAGGGTACACGAGACCCAGTACTTC. Protein product: CASSWSRERVHETQYF.

This clonotype has just a few counts. V gene TRBV7-6 combines with J gene TRBJ2-7; D possibly corresponds to TRBD1 (6 bases). Germline CDR1 is SGHVS and CDR2 is FNYEAQ. The CDR3 has 13 amino acids. V was clipped by 1 base and J by 6 bases, with 10 bases between them. The CDR3 sequence is CASSLDRESEQYF. The DNA for the CDR3 is TGTGCCAGCAGCTTAGACAGGGAAAGCGAGCAGTACTTC.

The chain uses TRBV15 and TRBJ1-2; D possibly corresponds to TRBD1 (6 bases). This CDR3 is built from 14 residues. Trimming stripped 0 bases from V and 12 bases from J, with 17 bases between. Germline CDR1 is LNHNV and CDR2 is YYDKDF (reference sequence). The chain's CDR3 is CATSRDQGLGADTF. Here the CDR3 DNA reads TGTGCCACCAGCAGAGACCAGGGGCTCGGGGCCGACACCTTC.

This clonotype occurred a few times. This chain uses TRBV5-5 with TRBJ1-5; the match to TRBD1 covers 7 bases. Germline V gene lookup returns CDR1 SGHKS and CDR2 YYEKEE (reference sequence). The junction had 3 bases not matched to a gene; V was cut back by 0 bases and J by 3 bases. The CDR3 is 15 residues long. This CDR3 reads CASSLGQGFNQPQHF. In DNA, the CDR3 is TGTGCCAGCAGCTTGGGACAGGGATTCAATCAGCCCCAGCATTTT.

This clonotype was observed a few times. The chain is built from TRBV29-1 and TRBJ1-2, with TRBD1 matching over 7 bases. Germline CDR1 and CDR2: SQVTM and ANQGSEA. The CDR3 extends over 12 amino acids. V gave up 4 bases and J gave up 7 bases; unmatched junction bases: 6. The CDR3 nucleotides are TGCAGCGTTGGAGAGACAGGGTTTGGCTACACCTTC. As protein: CSVGETGFGYTF.

This clonotype was seen more than once but under ten times. The chain has TRBV12-3 or TRBV12-4 and TRBJ2-5, with D unclear. V was pared by 1 base and J by 2 bases, with 8 bases between. The CDR3 contains 14 residues. The CDR3 sequence is CASSLGQQQETQYF. In nucleotides, the CDR3 is TGTGCCAGCAGTTTAGGACAACAACAAGAGACCCAGTACTTC.

The gene calls are TRBV5-1 and TRBJ2-2; tentatively, D is TRBD2 (6 bases). The CDR3 totals 17 residues. Germline-derived CDR1 and CDR2 are SGHRS and YFSETQ. V lost 4 bases, J lost 0 bases, and 16 bases lay in between. The DNA for the CDR3 is TGCGCCAGCAGCCGTTTGGAGGGGCCAACGAACACCGGGGAGCTGTTTTTT. As protein: CASSRLEGPTNTGELFF.

This clonotype was picked up a small number of times. The V and J genes are TRBV4-3 and TRBJ2-3, with D unresolved. Germline V gene data show CDR1 as LGHNA and CDR2 as YSLEER. V lost 0 bases, J lost 1 base, and 14 bases lay in between. The CDR3 length is 17 residues. This chain's CDR3 is CASSQDWFADRTDTQYF. CDR3 in DNA: TGCGCCAGCAGCCAAGATTGGTTTGCCGATCGCACAGATACGCAGTATTTT.

This clonotype appeared a few times. The V gene is TRBV7-2, the J gene TRBJ1-3, with D unresolved. Germline V gene lookup returns CDR1 SGHTA and CDR2 FQGNSA. The CDR3 has 13 amino acids. The germline V and J ends were trimmed by 3 bases and 8 bases, with 11 bases remaining between them. As DNA, the CDR3 is TGTGCCAGCAGCTTGGTGTCCGGGGACACCATATATTTT. The encoded protein is CASSLVSGDTIYF.

There are a few counts of this clonotype. The J gene is TRBJ1-1, the V gene TRBV20-1; possible D gene TRBD1, 5 bases. The V and J ends lost 0 bases and 0 bases respectively, with 17 bases between them. Germline CDR1 DFQATT, CDR2 SNEGSKA (reference sequence). This CDR3 is built from 17 residues. CDR3 amino acids: CSAREGGVEALNTEAFF. CDR3 bases: TGCAGTGCTAGAGAGGGGGGGGTCGAGGCCTTGAACACTGAAGCTTTCTTT.

This sequence joins TRBV12-3 or TRBV12-4 and TRBJ1-2; D might be TRBD1 (5 bases). This CDR3 comprises 14 residues. The V end lost 2 bases, the J end lost 1 base, and 8 bases lay between the germline ends. As DNA, the CDR3 is TGTGCCAGCAGTTTAACAGGATTTAACTATGGCTACACCTTC. Amino acids: CASSLTGFNYGYTF.

This clonotype has more than one count but fewer than ten. The J gene is TRBJ2-2, the V gene TRBV2, with 8 bases fitting TRBD1. Germline V gives CDR1 SNHLY, CDR2 FYNNEI. Trimming at V came to 3 bases and at J to 1 base, leaving 1 base not matched to a gene. This CDR3 is built from 15 residues. CDR3 residues: CASSEGQVNTGELFF. CDR3 in DNA: TGTGCCAGCAGTGAGGGACAGGTGAACACCGGGGAGCTGTTTTTT.

The chain has TRBV19 and TRBJ2-1, with unresolved D. The CDR3 loop spans 16 amino acids. V lost 0 bases to trimming and J lost 0 bases, with 9 bases between them. Germline V gene sequence: CDR1 LNHDA, CDR2 SQIVND (reference sequence). DNA of the CDR3: TGTGCCAGTAGTATAGATGACCTCAGCTCCTACAATGAGCAGTTCTTC. It encodes CASSIDDLSSYNEQFF.

This clonotype turned up a few times. The chain combines TRBV6-5 with TRBJ2-5, with TRBD1 as a possible D gene (6 bases). CDR1 and CDR2 (germline): MNHEY, SVGAGI. This CDR3 region has 16 residues. The ends were cut back, 0 bases at V and 5 bases at J, with 16 bases in the middle. The CDR3 reads CASSYSPGVGLETQYF. In DNA form, the CDR3 reads TGTGCCAGCAGTTACTCGCCAGGGGTCGGTTTGGAGACCCAGTACTTC.

The V and J genes are TRBV5-1 and TRBJ2-2; 7 nucleotides agree with TRBD1. The CDR3 length is 12 residues. The germline V gene encodes CDR1 SGHRS and CDR2 YFSETQ. V was pared by 3 bases and J by 11 bases, with 4 bases of the junction left unmatched. CDR3 nucleotide sequence: TGCGCCAGCAGCTCCGACAGGGCTGAGCTGTTTTTT. It codes for CASSSDRAELFF.

This clonotype was counted only a few times. This rearrangement joins TRBV7-9 to TRBJ2-7; the D gene is possibly TRBD2 (5 bases). The CDR3 contains 12 residues. The V end was cut by 2 bases, the J end by 9 bases, with 11 bases between. CDR1 and CDR2 from the germline V gene are SEHNR and FQNEAQ (reference sequence). For the CDR3, the DNA is TGTGCCAGCAGCTTAAATTTCGGGGTGCAGTACTTC. Translating it yields CASSLNFGVQYF.

A few counts support this clonotype. The chain links TRBV12-3 or TRBV12-4 to TRBJ1-2; D is uncertain. This CDR3 comprises 10 residues. V was trimmed by 10 bases and J by 5 bases, leaving 8 bases between them. The CDR3 region is CATESYGYTF. The DNA for the CDR3 is TGTGCCACGGAATCTTATGGCTACACCTTC.

The gene calls are TRBV7-9 and TRBJ2-4; D ambiguous. CDR1 and CDR2 (germline): SEHNR, FQNEAQ (reference sequence). The CDR3 runs to 16 residues. V lost 2 bases and J 0 bases, leaving 11 bases between the germline ends. CDR3 nucleotide sequence: TGTGCCAGCAGCTTACACAGCAGCATAGCCAAAAACATTCAGTACTTC. Translation gives CASSLHSSIAKNIQYF.

This chain joins TRBV5-1 and TRBJ2-1, with 10 bases fitting TRBD1. Germline trimming cut 3 bases from V and 0 bases from J; bases unmatched to any gene: 6. Germline V gene sequence: CDR1 SGHRS, CDR2 YFSETQ. The length of the CDR3 is 17 residues. The CDR3 protein is CASSSKGDRGSYNEQFF. The DNA of the CDR3 is TGCGCCAGCAGCTCAAAAGGGGACAGGGGCTCCTACAATGAGCAGTTCTTC.

Ten or more counts support this clonotype. This rearrangement joins TRBV5-1 to TRBJ2-5; 7 bases match TRBD1. Germline trimming cut 4 bases from V and 1 base from J; bases unmatched to any gene: 7. CDR3 size: 15 residues. The germline V gene encodes CDR1 SGHRS and CDR2 YFSETQ. The CDR3 region has the DNA TGCGCCAGCAGCCCCGGGACAGCCTTCCAAGAGACCCAGTACTTC. This gives the protein CASSPGTAFQETQYF.

CDR3 DNA sequence: TGTGCCACAGAGGGGGGACACAATCAGCCCCAGCATTTT. Translating it yields CATEGGHNQPQHF. The rearrangement joins TRBV6-6 to TRBJ1-5, with D possibly being TRBD1 (6 bases). Trimming removed 10 bases from V and 3 bases from J, with 13 bases in between. The CDR3 spans 13 residues. Per the germline V gene, CDR1 is MNHNY and CDR2 is SVGAGI (reference sequence).

The chain has TRBV7-9 and TRBJ1-6; D gene uncertain. The CDR3 sequence is 16 residues long. Germline V gene lookup returns CDR1 SEHNR and CDR2 FQNEAQ (reference sequence). V was clipped by 2 bases and J by 7 bases, with 15 bases between them. CDR3 nucleotides: TGTGCCAGCAGCTTAATCCCGCGAGGTCTCAATTCACCCCTCCACTTT. Translating it yields CASSLIPRGLNSPLHF.

This clonotype was counted between two and nine times. V gene TRBV4-3 combines with J gene TRBJ2-7; D tentatively fits TRBD1 or TRBD2 (6 bases each). The V gene lost 0 bases and the J gene lost 5 bases, with 14 bases spanning the gap. CDR3 length: 15 residues. Germline V gives CDR1 LGHNA, CDR2 YSLEER. CDR3 loop: CASSQDFRGRDEQYF. The CDR3, as DNA: TGCGCCAGCAGCCAAGATTTCCGGGGGCGGGACGAGCAGTACTTC.

This rearrangement joins TRBV28 to TRBJ1-5; tentatively, D is TRBD1 (5 bases). The CDR3 totals 15 residues. The V end lost 7 bases, the J end lost 4 bases, and 17 bases lay between the germline ends. Germline CDR1 MDHEN, CDR2 SYDVKM. CDR3 DNA sequence: TGTGCCAGCACCCTTTACGTATCAGGGAATCAGCCCCAGCATTTT. Translation gives CASTLYVSGNQPQHF.